The source of this T cell receptor beta chain is a study of T-cell reconstitution after alpha-beta-depleted transplantation in children. The CDR3 is 11 amino acids. Per germline, CDR1 SGHVS and CDR2 FNYEAQ. V was shortened by 9 bases and J by 4 bases, with 7 bases between the two germline ends. As it was prepared, the TCRbeta library received unique molecular identifiers. TCRdb reprocessed the PCR reads via MiXCR and lists one record per CDR3 protein. The sample lists 300,000 to 400,000 distinct CDR3 sequences, roughly 16% seen once, with roughly 40% in the top ten. This sample comprised PBMCs, mostly from graft donor cells, obtained 360 days after TCRalphabeta/CD19-depleted stem cell transplant. The chain couples TRBV7-6 to TRBJ2-1; D remains unclear. This TCR derives from a male patient under 10 years old who had a stem cell transplant for acute lymphoblastic leukemia, so the T cells may come from the graft donor. CDR3 coding DNA: TGTGCCAGGTACTCGTACAATGAGCAGTTCTTC. Translated, it gives CARYSYNEQFF.